Shown below are 28 T cell receptor beta chains from a single sample sequenced in a study of T-cell reconstitution after alpha-beta-depleted transplantation in children. Unique molecular identifiers were built into the TCRbeta library. TCRdb redid the calling of the PCR reads with MiXCR, one entry per CDR3 protein. The sample holds about 610,000 distinct CDR3 sequences, about 10% seen once. Here the sequenced sample was PBMCs from the stem cell graft donor, taken from the stem cell graft. The source is a human donor who donated a stem cell graft to a child with acute myeloid leukemia.

The table lists this clonotype with a few counts. The chain links TRBV12-3 or TRBV12-4 to TRBJ2-7, with D possibly being TRBD2 (5 bases). The V and J ends lost 3 bases and 5 bases respectively, with 20 bases between them. This CDR3 has 16 amino acids. CDR3 loop: CASSFLVGVGIDEQYF. The CDR3 DNA reads TGTGCCAGCAGTTTTTTGGTGGGAGTAGGGATCGACGAGCAGTACTTC.

V is TRBV28 and J is TRBJ2-6; D gene uncertain. Per germline, CDR1 MDHEN and CDR2 SYDVKM. The germline V and J ends were trimmed by 5 bases and 0 bases, with 14 bases remaining between them. This CDR3 comprises 17 residues. CDR3 protein: CASSPRVLSSGANVLTF. The CDR3 DNA sequence: TGTGCCAGCAGTCCTCGGGTCCTAAGCTCTGGGGCCAACGTCCTGACTTTC.

This clonotype was observed once. V is TRBV12-3 or TRBV12-4 and J is TRBJ2-3, with no clear D. Trimming left V 8 bases short and J 2 bases short, with 17 bases between. The CDR3 loop spans 15 amino acids. The CDR3 loop reads CASSLWATYTDTQYF. As DNA, the CDR3 is TGTGCCAGCTCGCTATGGGCCACCTACACAGATACGCAGTATTTT.

This clonotype was seen ten or more times. The chain has TRBV20-1 and TRBJ2-5; 8 bases fit TRBD2. The length of the CDR3 is 14 residues. CDR1 and CDR2 from the germline V gene are DFQATT and SNEGSKA (reference sequence). J gave up 1 base and V 5 bases, and 6 bases lay outside the gene matches. Here the CDR3 reads CSAGRLASQETQYF. The DNA of the CDR3 is TGCAGTGCTGGCCGACTAGCGTCCCAAGAGACCCAGTACTTC.

V and J are TRBV10-2 and TRBJ2-5; D possibly matches TRBD1 or TRBD2 (5 bases each). Trimming cost V 10 bases and J 5 bases, with 11 bases left between them. The CDR3 covers 11 residues. Looked up from germline, CDR1 is WSHSY and CDR2 is SAAADI. The CDR3 nucleotides are TGCGCCACACAGGAGCGGGAGACCCAGTACTTC. It yields the protein CATQERETQYF.

This clonotype came up many times. V is TRBV11-2 and J is TRBJ2-1, with no clear D. The germline V gene encodes CDR1 SGHAT and CDR2 FQNNGV. The CDR3 runs to 14 residues. Trimming stripped 1 base from V and 7 bases from J, with 11 bases between. In DNA form, the CDR3 reads TGTGCCAGCAGCTTAGGGGCTAGTCCTAATGAGCAGTTCTTC. The encoded protein is CASSLGASPNEQFF.

About this clonotype itself: Just one base apart from a much larger clone, this may be a read error. V usage is TRBV6-5 and J usage is TRBJ2-7; D is undetermined. Germline V gene sequence: CDR1 MNHEY, CDR2 SVGAGI. The CDR3 totals 11 residues. This chain's CDR3 is CASSYSNEQYF. Here the CDR3 DNA reads TGTGCCAGCAGTTACTCCAACGAGCAGTACTTC.

The chain uses TRBV2 and TRBJ2-7, with 7 bases identical to TRBD1. The J segment lost 4 bases and the V segment lost 6 bases, leaving 9 bases of the junction unmatched. The CDR3 has 14 amino acids. Germline assignment: CDR1 SNHLY and CDR2 FYNNEI. The CDR3 spells CASRGPGTDYEQYF. The CDR3, as DNA: TGTGCCAGCAGAGGTCCCGGGACAGATTACGAGCAGTACTTC.

In its sample, this clonotype was seen many times. V is TRBV7-3 and J is TRBJ2-2, with 9 positions matching TRBD2. V shed 5 bases, J shed 5 bases, and the junction held 9 bases outside the gene matches. Germline-derived CDR1 and CDR2 are SGHTA and FQGTGA. There are 16 residues in the CDR3. The CDR3: CASSQMAGGWTGELFF. Here the CDR3 DNA reads TGTGCCAGCAGCCAAATGGCGGGAGGGTGGACCGGGGAGCTGTTTTTT.

This clonotype was seen more than once but under ten times. J is TRBJ2-2 and V is TRBV12-3 or TRBV12-4, with 14 bases lining up with TRBD2. CDR3 length: 20 amino acids. The V segment lost 2 bases and the J segment 0 bases; nucleotides outside the gene matches: 8. As DNA, the CDR3 is TGTGCCAGCAGTTTACCTTCAGGGACTAGCGGGAGCGCGAACACCGGGGAGCTGTTTTTT. Amino acid sequence: CASSLPSGTSGSANTGELFF.

This clonotype has a single count. The genes are TRBV20-1 and TRBJ1-5, with TRBD1 as a possible D gene (5 bases). Trimming pared 6 bases from V and 0 bases from J, leaving 15 bases between. The germline V gene encodes CDR1 DFQATT and CDR2 SNEGSKA (reference sequence). There are 15 residues in the CDR3. CDR3 protein: CSATGATHSNQPQHF. CDR3 coding DNA: TGCAGTGCAACCGGGGCCACTCATAGCAATCAGCCCCAGCATTTT.

The table lists this clonotype with a few counts. The chain uses TRBV20-1 and TRBJ2-1, with 10 bases lining up with TRBD1. This CDR3 region has 16 residues. Unmatched junction bases numbered 10, after V lost 5 bases and J lost 3 bases. Germline V gene data show CDR1 as DFQATT and CDR2 as SNEGSKA (reference sequence). CDR3 nucleotides: TGCAGTGCTCCGACCCCGGGACAGGGGCTCTACAATGAGCAGTTCTTC. This gives the protein CSAPTPGQGLYNEQFF.

V usage is TRBV20-1 and J usage is TRBJ2-3, with 9 bases that match TRBD2. V lost 0 bases to trimming and J lost 4 bases; unmatched junction nucleotides: 11. From germline, CDR1 is DFQATT and CDR2 SNEGSKA (reference sequence). The CDR3 is 17 amino acids. CDR3 loop: CSARDSGLALGADTQYF. The CDR3 region has the DNA TGCAGTGCTAGAGATTCGGGACTAGCCCTCGGGGCAGATACGCAGTATTTT.

The chain recombines TRBV9 with TRBJ1-6, with D possibly being TRBD1 (5 bases). V shed 0 bases and J shed 7 bases, with 14 bases lying between them. The germline V gene encodes CDR1 SGDLS and CDR2 YYNGEE. The CDR3 length is 16 residues. In DNA, the CDR3 is TGTGCCAGCAGCGTAGCCCCAGGGCAGTTGAATTCACCCCTCCACTTT. The encoded protein is CASSVAPGQLNSPLHF. Looking up the rest from reference TRBV9 and TRBJ1-6 gives the full variable domain: DSGVTQTPKHLITATGQRVTLRCSPRSGDLSVYWYQQSLDQGLQFLIQYYNGEERAKGNILERFSAQQFPDLHSELNLSSLELGDSALYFCASSVAPGQLNSPLHFGNGTRLTVT.

This chain uses TRBV20-1 with TRBJ2-1; D possibly corresponds to TRBD2 (5 bases). The V gene's germline CDR1 is DFQATT and CDR2 SNEGSKA (reference sequence). CDR3 length: 10 amino acids. V dropped 3 bases and J dropped 9 bases, with 6 bases sitting between them. CDR3 amino acids: CSASGGEQFF. CDR3 bases: TGCAGTGCTAGCGGAGGTGAGCAGTTCTTC.

This chain connects TRBV2 to TRBJ2-7; 9 positions agree with TRBD1. The V segment lost 6 bases and the J segment 4 bases; nucleotides outside the gene matches: 7. CDR1 and CDR2 from the germline V gene are SNHLY and FYNNEI. This CDR3 spans 14 amino acids. The CDR3 loop is CASRAGTGRYEQYF. CDR3 sequence (DNA): TGTGCCAGCAGGGCCGGGACAGGGAGGTACGAGCAGTACTTC. Full variable domain (outside the CDR3, taken from reference TRBV2 and TRBJ2-7): EPEVTQTPSHQVTQMGQEVILRCVPISNHLYFYWYRQILGQKVEFLVSFYNNEISEKSEIFDDQFSVERPDGSNFTLKIRSTKLEDSAMYFCASRAGTGRYEQYFGPGTRLTVT.

The J gene is TRBJ2-7, the V gene TRBV29-1, with D possibly TRBD2 on 6 matching bases. CDR3 length: 11 residues. Germline lookup yields CDR1 SQVTM and CDR2 ANQGSEA. V was pared by 4 bases and J by 5 bases, with 9 bases between. CDR3 in amino acids: CSVGEVNEQYF. The DNA of the CDR3 is TGCAGCGTTGGGGAGGTGAACGAGCAGTACTTC.

This clonotype was counted ten times or more. This chain connects TRBV20-1 to TRBJ2-1; possibly TRBD1 for D (6 bases). This CDR3 has 16 amino acids. V was trimmed by 0 bases and J by 6 bases, leaving 18 bases between them. Germline CDR1 is DFQATT and CDR2 is SNEGSKA (reference sequence). This CDR3 reads CSARERGRARGNEQFF. CDR3 coding DNA: TGCAGTGCTAGAGAAAGGGGTCGGGCCAGGGGCAATGAGCAGTTCTTC.

Only a few counts were recorded for this clonotype. The chain links TRBV18 to TRBJ2-7, with D hard to call. The CDR3 loop spans 14 amino acids. The V and J ends lost 2 bases and 2 bases respectively, with 10 bases between them. Looked up from germline, CDR1 is KGHSH and CDR2 is LQKENI. DNA for the CDR3: TGTGCCAGCTCACCATCTTACAGTACCTACGAGCAGTACTTC. Translation gives CASSPSYSTYEQYF.

This clonotype has a handful of counts. The chain employs TRBV6-4 and TRBJ2-1; D uncertain. V lost 0 bases and J 3 bases, leaving 3 bases between the germline ends. This CDR3 is 13 amino acids long. Per germline, CDR1 MRHNA and CDR2 SNTAGT. CDR3: CASSDSGYNEQFF. The CDR3 DNA reads TGTGCCAGCAGTGACTCGGGCTACAATGAGCAGTTCTTC.

This clonotype occurred a few times. The chain has TRBV6-2 or TRBV6-3 and TRBJ1-1, with unresolved D. The CDR3 has 12 residues. Germline CDR1 reads MNHEY; CDR2 reads SVGEGT. The V end lost 5 bases, the J end lost 3 bases, and 7 bases lay between the germline ends. The CDR3 bases are TGTGCCAGCAGTAATCGGGACACTGAAGCTTTCTTT. Its translation: CASSNRDTEAFF.

The J gene is TRBJ2-2, the V gene TRBV4-2; D unclear. The CDR3 spans 15 residues. CDR1 and CDR2 (germline): LGHNA, YNFKEQ. Trimming took off 2 bases at V and 1 base at J, with 8 bases between the two ends. The CDR3 protein is CASSQKGLNTGELFF. CDR3 nucleotide sequence: TGTGCCAGCAGCCAAAAGGGCTTGAACACCGGGGAGCTGTTTTTT.

V is TRBV29-1 and J is TRBJ2-3; 10 nucleotides agree with TRBD1. Germline-derived CDR1 and CDR2 are SQVTM and ANQGSEA. This CDR3 spans 14 amino acids. V lost 6 bases and J lost 4; bases outside the gene matches: 7. CDR3 sequence (DNA): TGCAGCGTCGAGGACAGGGGGGGGTCAGATACGCAGTATTTT. Translating it yields CSVEDRGGSDTQYF.

This clonotype was observed many times. The CDR3 loop reads CASISELDTQYF. In nucleotides, the CDR3 is TGTGCCAGCATTTCCGAGCTAGATACGCAGTATTTT. The chain uses TRBV6-5 and TRBJ2-3; D uncertain. Germline CDR1 reads MNHEY; CDR2 reads SVGAGI. The CDR3 is 12 residues long. Trimming removed 7 bases from V and 5 bases from J, with 10 bases in between.

The chain joins TRBV14 to TRBJ2-7; 11 nucleotides match TRBD2. The CDR3 runs 15 residues. The germline CDR1 and CDR2 sequences are SGHDN and FVKESK. Trimming cost V 6 bases and J 5 bases; bases outside gene matches: 9. As DNA, the CDR3 is TGTGCCAGCAGACTAGCGGGAGTCCCCGTCCACGAGCAGTACTTC. This encodes CASRLAGVPVHEQYF.

This clonotype was picked up many times. V and J are TRBV7-9 and TRBJ2-7; TRBD2 is a possible D gene (6 bases). Trimming took 1 base from V and 3 from J, leaving 13 bases between them. Germline-derived CDR1 and CDR2 are SEHNR and FQNEAQ (reference sequence). This CDR3 has 15 residues. The CDR3 here is CASSLVGGANYEQYF. Written as DNA, the CDR3 is TGTGCCAGCAGCTTAGTCGGAGGGGCTAACTACGAGCAGTACTTC. Complete variable domain (other parts from reference TRBV7-9 and TRBJ2-7): DTGVSQNPRHKITKRGQNVTFRCDPISEHNRLYWYRQTLGQGPEFLTYFQNEAQLEKSRLLSDRFSAERPKGSFSTLEIQRTEQGDSAMYLCASSLVGGANYEQYFGPGTRLTVT.

The chain recombines TRBV4-3 with TRBJ2-3, with D possibly TRBD2 on 5 matching bases. V lost 4 bases and J lost 2, with 10 bases in between. The CDR3 contains 14 residues. From germline, CDR1 is LGHNA and CDR2 YSLEER. DNA for the CDR3: TGCGCCAGCAGCCCCTCCGGGGTCACAGATACGCAGTATTTT. Protein sequence: CASSPSGVTDTQYF.

The chain couples TRBV29-1 to TRBJ2-1; 10 bases are shared with TRBD2. The V and J ends lost 5 bases and 0 bases, in that order; junction bases with no gene match: 7. Germline V gives CDR1 SQVTM, CDR2 ANQGSEA. CDR3 length equals 16 residues. The CDR3 sequence is CSVRTSGAYSYNEQFF. The CDR3 nucleotides read TGCAGCGTTAGGACTAGCGGAGCTTACTCCTACAATGAGCAGTTCTTC.